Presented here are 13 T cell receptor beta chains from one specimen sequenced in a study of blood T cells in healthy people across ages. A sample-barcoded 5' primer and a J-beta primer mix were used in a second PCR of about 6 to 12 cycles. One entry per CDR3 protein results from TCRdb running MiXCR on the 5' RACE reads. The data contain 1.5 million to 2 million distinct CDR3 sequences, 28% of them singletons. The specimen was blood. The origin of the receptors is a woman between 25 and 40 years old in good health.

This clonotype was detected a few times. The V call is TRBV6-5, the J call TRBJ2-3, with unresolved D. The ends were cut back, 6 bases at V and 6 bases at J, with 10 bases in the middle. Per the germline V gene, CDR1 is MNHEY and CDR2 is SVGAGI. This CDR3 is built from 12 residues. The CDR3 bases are TGTGCCAGCAGGGATACCTCGGATACGCAGTATTTT. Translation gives CASRDTSDTQYF.

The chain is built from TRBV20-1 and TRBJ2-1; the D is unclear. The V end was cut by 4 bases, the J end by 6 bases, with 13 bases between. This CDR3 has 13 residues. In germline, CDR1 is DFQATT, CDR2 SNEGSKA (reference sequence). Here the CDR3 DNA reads TGCAGTGCTAATGATCTAGTCACCAATGAGCAGTTCTTC. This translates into CSANDLVTNEQFF.

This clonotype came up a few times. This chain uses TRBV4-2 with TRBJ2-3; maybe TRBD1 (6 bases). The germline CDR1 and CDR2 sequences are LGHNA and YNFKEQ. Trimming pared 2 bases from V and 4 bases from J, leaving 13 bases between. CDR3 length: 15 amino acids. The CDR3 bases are TGTGCCAGCAGCCAACCAGGGGCAGGAGCAGATACGCAGTATTTT. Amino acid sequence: CASSQPGAGADTQYF.

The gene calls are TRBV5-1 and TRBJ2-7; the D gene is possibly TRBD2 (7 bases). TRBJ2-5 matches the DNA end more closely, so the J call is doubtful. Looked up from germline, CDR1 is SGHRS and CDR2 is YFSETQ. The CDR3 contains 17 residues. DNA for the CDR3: TGCGCCAGCAGTTATACAACGTCCGGACTAGGGGGAGAGACCCAGTACTTC. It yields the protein CASSYTTSGLGGETQYF.

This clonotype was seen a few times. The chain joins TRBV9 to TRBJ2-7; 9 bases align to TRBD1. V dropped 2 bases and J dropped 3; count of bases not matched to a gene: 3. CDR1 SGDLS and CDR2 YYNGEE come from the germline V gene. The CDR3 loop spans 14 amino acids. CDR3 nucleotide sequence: TGTGCCAGCAGCGTGAGGACAGGGGACTACGAGCAGTACTTC. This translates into CASSVRTGDYEQYF.

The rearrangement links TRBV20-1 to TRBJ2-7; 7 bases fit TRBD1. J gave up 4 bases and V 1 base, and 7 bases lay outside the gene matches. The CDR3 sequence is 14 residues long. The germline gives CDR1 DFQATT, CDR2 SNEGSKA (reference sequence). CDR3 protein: CSARGGGALYEQYF. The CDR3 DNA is TGCAGTGCTAGAGGAGGGGGCGCTTTATACGAGCAGTACTTC.

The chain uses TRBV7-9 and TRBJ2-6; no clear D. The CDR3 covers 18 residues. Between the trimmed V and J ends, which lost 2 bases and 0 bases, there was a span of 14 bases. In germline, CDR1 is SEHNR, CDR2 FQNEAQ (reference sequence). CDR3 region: CASSLRQSLISGANVLTF. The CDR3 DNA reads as TGTGCCAGCAGCTTAAGGCAGAGTCTTATCTCTGGGGCCAACGTCCTGACTTTC.

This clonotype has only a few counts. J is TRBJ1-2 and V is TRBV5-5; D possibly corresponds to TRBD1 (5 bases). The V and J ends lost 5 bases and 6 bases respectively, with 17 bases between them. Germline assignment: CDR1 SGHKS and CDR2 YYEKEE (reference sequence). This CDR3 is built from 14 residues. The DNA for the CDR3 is TGTGCCAGCAGGGAAGACAGAGAAGGTCATGGCTACACCTTC. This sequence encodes CASREDREGHGYTF.

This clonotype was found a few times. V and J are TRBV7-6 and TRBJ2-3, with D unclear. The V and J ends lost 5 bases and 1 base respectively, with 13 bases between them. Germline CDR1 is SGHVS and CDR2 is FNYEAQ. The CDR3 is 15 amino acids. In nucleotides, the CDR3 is TGTGCCAGCAGCCGTGGTTTTCTGGGCACAGATACGCAGTATTTT. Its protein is CASSRGFLGTDTQYF.

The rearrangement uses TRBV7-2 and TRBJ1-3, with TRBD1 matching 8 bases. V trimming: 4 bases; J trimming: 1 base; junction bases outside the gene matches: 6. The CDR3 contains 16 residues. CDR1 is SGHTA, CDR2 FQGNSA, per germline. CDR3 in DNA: TGTGCCAGCAGCTGGACAGGGTCGGCTTCTGGAAACACCATATATTTT. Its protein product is CASSWTGSASGNTIYF.

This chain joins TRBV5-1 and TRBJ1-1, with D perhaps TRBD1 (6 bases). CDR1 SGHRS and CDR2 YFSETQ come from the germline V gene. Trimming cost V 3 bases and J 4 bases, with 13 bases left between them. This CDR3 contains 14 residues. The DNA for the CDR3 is TGCGCCAGCAGCTCCCGGACAGACATCACTGAAGCTTTCTTT. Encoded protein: CASSSRTDITEAFF.

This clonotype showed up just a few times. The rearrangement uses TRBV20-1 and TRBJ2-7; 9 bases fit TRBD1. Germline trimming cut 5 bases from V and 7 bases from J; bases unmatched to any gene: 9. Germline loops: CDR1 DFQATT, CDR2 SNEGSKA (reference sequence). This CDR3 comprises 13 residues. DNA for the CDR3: TGCAGTGCTGTCCGGGACAGGGTAGGGGAGCAGTACTTC. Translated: CSAVRDRVGEQYF.

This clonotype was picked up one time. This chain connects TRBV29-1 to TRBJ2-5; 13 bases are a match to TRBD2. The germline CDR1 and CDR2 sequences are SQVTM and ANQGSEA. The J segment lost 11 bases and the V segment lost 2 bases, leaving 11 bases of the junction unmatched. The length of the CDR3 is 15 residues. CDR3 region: CSVERTSGGAVEQYF. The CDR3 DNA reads TGCAGCGTTGAACGAACTAGCGGGGGGGCCGTTGAGCAGTACTTC. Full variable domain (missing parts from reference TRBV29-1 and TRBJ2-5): SAVISQKPSRDICQRGTSLTIQCQVDSQVTMMFWYRQQPGQSLTLIATANQGSEATYESGFVIDKFPISRPNLTFSTLTVSNMSPEDSSIYLCSVERTSGGAVEQYFGPGTRLLVL.